The rows below give T cell receptor beta chains drawn from one sample of a study of beta chain features in type 1 diabetes. The protocol was immunoSEQ multiplex PCR, while the TCRdb copy is restricted to in-frame clones and leaves out a portion. The table shows roughly 250,000 clones, with roughly 20% occurring only once. The specimen was naive CD4+ T cells from blood. The receptors were gathered from a woman in her thirties or forties with type 1 diabetes. Each CDR3 is given with its conserved first and last residue. Each record gives: clone size, V gene, D gene, J gene, CDR3 DNA, CDR3 protein. D genes are given only for firm matches. Clone size is not always given. Where it is, it says once, few, many or a class for expanded clones.

>few|TRBV10-3|.|TRBJ1-1
TGTGCCATCAGTGAGAATCCACTGCCGAACACTGAAGCTTTCTTT
CAISENPLPNTEAFF
>few|TRBV29-1|.|TRBJ2-7
TGCAGCGCGAAGACGGGTTACGAGCAGTACTTC
CSAKTGYEQYF
>few|TRBV9|.|TRBJ2-5
TGTGCCAGCAGCGTAGAGCTAGGTTCCGCGCAAGAGACCCAGTACTTC
CASSVELGSAQETQYF
>few|TRBV5-6|.|TRBJ2-2
TGTGCCAGCAGCTTGTCGAGAGGGTCCAACACCGGGGAGCTGTTTTTT
CASSLSRGSNTGELFF
>.|TRBV9|.|TRBJ2-3
TGTGCCAGCAGCTCTCCTTCGGGAGACACGCAGTATTTT
CASSSPSGDTQYF
>.|TRBV5-4|TRBD1|TRBJ1-5
TGTGCCAGCAGCTCGTGGGGGGACAGGGGGAAGTTGGCCCAGCATTTT
CASSSWGDRGKLAQHF
>few|TRBV19|.|TRBJ2-7
TGTGCCAGTAGCAACACAGGGCAAGTCTACGAGCAGTACTTC
CASSNTGQVYEQYF
>few|TRBV7-3|TRBD2|TRBJ2-1
TGTGCCAGCAGTCGGGGGAGGGGTGATGAGCAGTTCTTC
CASSRGRGDEQFF
>.|TRBV7-2|TRBD1|TRBJ2-7
TGTGCCAGCAGCCCGGGACAGCGCTCCTACGAGCAGTACTTC
CASSPGQRSYEQYF
>few|TRBV6-6|.|TRBJ1-4
TGTGCCAGCAGCCTGGGGCAGGGGATTGAAAAACTGTTTTTT
CASSLGQGIEKLFF
>few|TRBV9|TRBD1|TRBJ2-5
TGTGCCAGCAGCGCCTCAACAGGGGAAGAGACCCAGTACTTC
CASSASTGEETQYF
>.|TRBV7-9|.|TRBJ2-7
TGTGCCAGCAGCTTAGGTCCGGGAGAGCAGTACTTC
CASSLGPGEQYF
>few|TRBV4-3|TRBD1|TRBJ1-4
TGCGCCAGCAGCCAAGGACAGGGGGAAAAACTGTTTTTT
CASSQGQGEKLFF
>few|TRBV25-1|.|TRBJ1-2
TGTGCCAGCAAAGGAACAGATTACTATGGCTACACCTTC
CASKGTDYYGYTF
>.|TRBV10-3|TRBD2|TRBJ2-7
TGTGCCATCAGTGGGGGACTAGCGGGAGACTACGAGCAGTACTTC
CAISGGLAGDYEQYF
>.|TRBV7-9|.|TRBJ1-1
TGTGCCAGCAGCTACAACAGTGCCTGGTACACTGAAGCTTTCTTT
CASSYNSAWYTEAFF
>.|TRBV7-9|.|TRBJ2-1
TGTGCCAGCAGCTTAACGGTGGGGGGGCCAGGTGAGCAGTTCTTC
CASSLTVGGPGEQFF
>few|TRBV28|.|TRBJ2-5
TGTGCCAGCAGCCCACGACTACCTCAAGAGACCCAGTACTTC
CASSPRLPQETQYF
>.|TRBV7-3|.|TRBJ2-1
TGTGCCAGCAGCCTAGACAATGAGCAGTTCTTC
CASSLDNEQFF
>few|TRBV6-5|.|TRBJ2-7
TGTGCCAGCAGTTACTCGATGACGGAGTCGTTCGAGCAGTACTTC
CASSYSMTESFEQYF